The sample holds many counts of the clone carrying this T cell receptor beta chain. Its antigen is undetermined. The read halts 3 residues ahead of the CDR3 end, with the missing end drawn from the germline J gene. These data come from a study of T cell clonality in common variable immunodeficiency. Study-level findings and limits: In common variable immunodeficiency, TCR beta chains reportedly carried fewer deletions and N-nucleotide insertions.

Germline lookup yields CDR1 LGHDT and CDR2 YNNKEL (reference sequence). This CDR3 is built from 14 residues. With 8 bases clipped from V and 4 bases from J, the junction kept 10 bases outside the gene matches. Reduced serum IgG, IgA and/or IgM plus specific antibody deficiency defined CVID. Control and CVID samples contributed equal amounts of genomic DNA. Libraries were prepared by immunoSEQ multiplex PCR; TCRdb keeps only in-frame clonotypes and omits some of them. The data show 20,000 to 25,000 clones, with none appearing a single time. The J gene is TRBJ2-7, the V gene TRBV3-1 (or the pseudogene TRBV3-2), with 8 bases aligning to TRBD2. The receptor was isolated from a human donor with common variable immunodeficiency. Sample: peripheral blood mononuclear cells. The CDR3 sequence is CASGRLAPGYEQYF. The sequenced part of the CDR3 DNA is TGTGCCAGCGGAAGACTAGCGCCAGGATACGAG.